This is a list of T cell receptor beta chains from one sample in a study of blood T cell repertoires in COVID-19. Data came from immunoSEQ multiplex PCR; TCRdb stores just in-frame clones and leaves some out. The data contain more than 100,000 clones, approximately 81% of them singletons. Source material: peripheral blood. These receptors all come from a man aged 60-69 years with acute or convalescent COVID-19. CDR3s leave out the opening cysteine and the closing phenylalanine or tryptophan.

v_call cdr3_aa
TRBV18 ASSPLRDSNYEQY
TRBV7-7 ASSRGLAGTKETQY
TRBV27 ASTDVVGAGATEAF
TRBV9 ASSVSGETYQPQH
TRBV6-5 ASRRLGNNEQF
TRBV6-6 ASSRDPRVYYGYT
TRBV10-2 ASDQDRRSTGELF
TRBV7-2 ASSLVILAGRSYNEQF
TRBV6-5 ASSPTPQYNEQF
TRBV6-1 ASSEAAVRDTQY
TRBV19 ASSIEAGISYEQY
TRBV11-2 ASRQFSNSPLH
TRBV20-1 SASLTSGRLETQY
TRBV4-2 ASSEKAGVGTDTQY
TRBV5-1 ASSYSGSSYEQY
TRBV27 ASSRTDRGYEQY
TRBV5-8 ASSRTTSGVGETQY
TRBV5-6 ASTSIGTSGTNEQF
TRBV9 ASSVGDRGSGYT
TRBV27 ASSDLGTGSDEQY
TRBV3-1/TRBV3-2 ASSQEWGRGYGYT
TRBV6-1 ASSEGGQGAYYYGYT
TRBV14 ASSQVGRGKAF